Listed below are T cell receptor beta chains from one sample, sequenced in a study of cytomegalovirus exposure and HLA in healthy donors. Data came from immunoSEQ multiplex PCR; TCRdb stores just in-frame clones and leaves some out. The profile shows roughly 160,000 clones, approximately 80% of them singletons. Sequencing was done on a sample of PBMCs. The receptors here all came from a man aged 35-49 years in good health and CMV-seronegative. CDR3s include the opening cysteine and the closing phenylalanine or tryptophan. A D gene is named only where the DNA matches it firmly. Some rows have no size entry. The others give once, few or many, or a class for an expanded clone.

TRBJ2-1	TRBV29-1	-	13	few	CSVAQAPYNEQFF	TGCAGCGTTGCGCAGGCCCCCTACAATGAGCAGTTCTTC
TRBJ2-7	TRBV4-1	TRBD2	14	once	CASRYATSFYEQYF	TGCGCCAGCAGGTATGCGACTAGCTTCTACGAGCAGTACTTC
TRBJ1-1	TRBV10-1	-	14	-	CASSDPGRGTEAFF	TGCGCCAGCAGTGACCCTGGCAGGGGCACTGAAGCTTTCTTT
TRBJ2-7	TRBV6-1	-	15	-	CASSPDRLFPYEQYF	TGTGCCAGCAGTCCAGACAGACTTTTCCCCTACGAGCAGTACTTC
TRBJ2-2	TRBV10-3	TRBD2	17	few	CAISEPSSGGNTGELFF	TGTGCCATCAGTGAGCCTTCTAGCGGGGGAAACACCGGGGAGCTGTTTTTT
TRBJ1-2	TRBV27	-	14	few	CASSPIQGFDGYTF	TGTGCCAGCAGTCCCATACAGGGATTCGATGGCTACACCTTC
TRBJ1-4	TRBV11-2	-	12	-	CASSLGSEKLFF	TGTGCCAGCAGCTTGGGGAGTGAAAAACTGTTTTTT
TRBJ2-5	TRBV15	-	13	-	CATSRDRSGTQYF	TGTGCCACCAGCAGAGATCGCTCAGGGACCCAGTACTTC
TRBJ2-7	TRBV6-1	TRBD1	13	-	CAGRQGASYEQYF	TGTGCCGGTCGACAGGGGGCCTCCTACGAGCAGTACTTC
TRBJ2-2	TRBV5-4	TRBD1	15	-	CASRPETGGVGELFF	TGTGCCAGCCGCCCCGAGACAGGGGGCGTCGGGGAGCTGTTTTTT
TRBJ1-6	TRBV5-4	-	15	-	CASSLEGSRNSPLHF	TGTGCCAGCAGCTTGGAAGGGAGCCGAAATTCACCCCTCCACTTT
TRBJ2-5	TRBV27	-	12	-	CASRTPTGAQYF	TGTGCCAGCAGAACGCCCACCGGGGCCCAGTACTTC
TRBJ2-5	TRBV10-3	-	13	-	CAISEWGRETQYF	TGTGCCATCAGTGAGTGGGGGAGGGAGACCCAGTACTTC
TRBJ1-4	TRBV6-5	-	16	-	CASSYSRFGGVEKLFF	TGTGCCAGCAGTTACTCGAGGTTCGGGGGGGTAGAAAAACTGTTTTTT
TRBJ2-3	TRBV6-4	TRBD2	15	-	CASSEDGGAVDTQYF	TGTGCCAGCAGTGAAGACGGGGGGGCAGTAGATACGCAGTATTTT
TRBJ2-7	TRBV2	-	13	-	CASSEGGRYEQYF	TGTGCCAGCAGTGAAGGGGGCAGATACGAGCAGTACTTC
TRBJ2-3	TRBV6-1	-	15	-	CASSEASGSTDTQYF	TGTGCCAGCAGTGAAGCGTCAGGGAGCACAGATACGCAGTATTTT
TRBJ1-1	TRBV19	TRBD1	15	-	CASSMVRGQNTEAFF	TGTGCCAGTAGTATGGTGAGGGGGCAGAACACTGAAGCTTTCTTT
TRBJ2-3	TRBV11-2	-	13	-	CASSLGAADTQYF	TGTGCCAGCAGCTTGGGGGCCGCAGATACGCAGTATTTT
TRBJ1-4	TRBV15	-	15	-	CATSTGLGANEKLFF	TGTGCCACCAGCACCGGACTAGGAGCTAATGAAAAACTGTTTTTT
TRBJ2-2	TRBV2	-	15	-	CASSSQGRRPGELFF	TGTGCCAGCAGCTCACAGGGTCGCCGACCCGGGGAGCTGTTTTTT
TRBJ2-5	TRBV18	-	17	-	CASSPVGRRGVKETQYF	TGTGCCAGCTCACCCGTTGGTAGGAGGGGAGTGAAGGAGACCCAGTACTTC
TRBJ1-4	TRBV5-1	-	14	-	CASSLQADNEKLFF	TGCGCCAGCAGCTTGCAGGCAGATAATGAAAAACTGTTTTTT
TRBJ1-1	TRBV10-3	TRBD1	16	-	CAISVTGDSVNTEAFF	TGTGCCATCAGTGTGACAGGGGATTCCGTGAACACTGAAGCTTTCTTT
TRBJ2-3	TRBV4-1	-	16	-	CASSSGGGGNTDTQYF	TGCGCCAGCAGCTCGGGCGGCGGGGGCAACACAGATACGCAGTATTTT
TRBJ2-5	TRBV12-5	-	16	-	CASYPTNRGRRETQYF	TGTGCTAGTTACCCCACAAACCGCGGACGGAGGGAGACCCAGTACTTC
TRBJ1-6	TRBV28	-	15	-	CASSLGSRGESPLHF	TGTGCCAGCAGTTTAGGTTCCAGGGGTGAGTCACCCCTCCACTTT
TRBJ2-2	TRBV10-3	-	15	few	CAIDTGQANTGELFF	TGTGCCATCGACACGGGACAAGCTAACACCGGGGAGCTGTTTTTT
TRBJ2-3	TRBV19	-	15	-	CASSIMGANTDTQYF	TGTGCCAGTAGTATAATGGGGGCAAACACAGATACGCAGTATTTT
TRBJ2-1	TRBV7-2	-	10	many	CALDFSEQFF	TGTGCCCTAGATTTTAGTGAGCAGTTCTTC
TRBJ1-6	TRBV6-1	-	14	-	CASSEGTRDTPLHF	TGTGCCAGCAGTGAAGGCACGAGGGATACACCCCTCCACTTT
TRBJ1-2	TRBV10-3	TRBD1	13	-	CAISLDREGGYTF	TGTGCCATCAGCTTGGACAGGGAAGGGGGCTACACCTTC
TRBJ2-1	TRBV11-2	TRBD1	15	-	CASSSGQGVVHEQFF	TGTGCCAGCAGCTCCGGACAGGGGGTGGTGCATGAGCAGTTCTTC
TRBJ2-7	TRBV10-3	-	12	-	CAIQGDSYEQYF	TGTGCCATCCAGGGCGACTCCTACGAGCAGTACTTC
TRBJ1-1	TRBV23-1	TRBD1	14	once	CASNSGTGDTEAFF	TGCGCCAGCAATTCCGGGACAGGGGACACTGAAGCTTTCTTT
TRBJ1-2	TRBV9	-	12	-	CATYRDPYGCTF	-
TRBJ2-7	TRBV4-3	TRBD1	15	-	CASSRGQGLSYEQYF	TGCGCCAGCAGTCGAGGACAGGGGCTCTCCTACGAGCAGTACTTC
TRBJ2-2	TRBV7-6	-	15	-	CASSFLLDPSGELFF	TGTGCCAGCAGCTTCCTACTAGACCCATCCGGGGAGCTGTTTTTT
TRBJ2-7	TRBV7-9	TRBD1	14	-	CASSGRDRGYEQYF	TGTGCCAGCAGCGGGAGGGACAGGGGCTACGAGCAGTACTTC
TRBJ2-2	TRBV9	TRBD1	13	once	CASSKTGGGELFF	TGTGCCAGCAGCAAGACAGGGGGCGGGGAGCTGTTTTTT
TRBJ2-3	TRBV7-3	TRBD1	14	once	CASSSTGYTDTQYF	TGTGCCAGCAGCTCGACAGGGTACACAGATACGCAGTATTTT
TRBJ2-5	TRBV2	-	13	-	CASRGAAQETQYF	TGTGCCAGCAGGGGGGCGGCCCAAGAGACCCAGTACTTC
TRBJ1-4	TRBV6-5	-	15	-	CASSRGLATNEKLFF	TGTGCCAGCAGCCGAGGTCTTGCAACTAATGAAAAACTGTTTTTT
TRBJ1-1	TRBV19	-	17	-	CASSIFTDLVADTEAFF	TGTGCCAGTAGTATATTTACTGATCTTGTCGCTGACACTGAAGCTTTCTTT
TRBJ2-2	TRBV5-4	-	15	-	CASSPPGRTTGELFF	TGTGCCAGCAGCCCCCCCGGCAGGACTACCGGGGAGCTGTTTTTT
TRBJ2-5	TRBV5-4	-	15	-	CASSLTGEAQETQYF	TGTGCCAGCAGCTTGACAGGGGAGGCCCAAGAGACCCAGTACTTC
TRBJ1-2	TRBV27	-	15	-	CASSLFGVEGHGYTF	TGTGCCAGCAGTTTATTCGGTGTGGAGGGTCATGGCTACACCTTC
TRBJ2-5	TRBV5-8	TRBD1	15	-	CASSQNRDREETQYF	TGTGCCAGCAGCCAAAACCGGGACAGGGAAGAGACCCAGTACTTC
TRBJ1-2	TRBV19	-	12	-	CASSIRWDSYTF	TGTGCCAGTAGTATTCGATGGGACAGCTACACCTTC
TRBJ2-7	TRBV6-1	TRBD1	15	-	CASSEGQGSSYEQYF	TGTGCCAGCAGTGAAGGACAGGGGAGCTCCTACGAGCAGTACTTC
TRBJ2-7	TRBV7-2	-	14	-	CASSLEDRYYEQYF	TGTGCCAGCAGCTTAGAGGACAGATACTACGAGCAGTACTTC
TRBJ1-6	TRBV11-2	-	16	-	CASSFWGRPYNSPLHF	TGTGCCAGCAGCTTTTGGGGGAGGCCCTATAATTCACCCCTCCACTTT
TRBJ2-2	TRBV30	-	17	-	CAWSVRLAVSNTGELFF	TGTGCCTGGAGTGTACGATTGGCTGTCTCGAACACCGGGGAGCTGTTTTTT
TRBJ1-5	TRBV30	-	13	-	CAWSVGGGQPQHF	TGTGCCTGGAGTGTAGGAGGTGGTCAGCCCCAGCATTTT